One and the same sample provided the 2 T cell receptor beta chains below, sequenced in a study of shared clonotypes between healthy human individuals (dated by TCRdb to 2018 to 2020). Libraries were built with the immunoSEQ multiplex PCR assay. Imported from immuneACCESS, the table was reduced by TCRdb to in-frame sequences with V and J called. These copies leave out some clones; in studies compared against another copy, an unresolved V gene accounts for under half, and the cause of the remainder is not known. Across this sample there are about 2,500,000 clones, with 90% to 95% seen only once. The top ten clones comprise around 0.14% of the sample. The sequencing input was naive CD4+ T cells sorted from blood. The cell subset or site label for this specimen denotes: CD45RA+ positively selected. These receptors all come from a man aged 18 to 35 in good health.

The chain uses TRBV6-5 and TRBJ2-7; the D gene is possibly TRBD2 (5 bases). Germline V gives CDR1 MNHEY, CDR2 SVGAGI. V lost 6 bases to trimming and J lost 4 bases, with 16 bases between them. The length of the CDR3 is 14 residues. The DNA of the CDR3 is TGTGCCAGCAGCCGAGATCCTTCGGGGTACGAGCAGTACTTC. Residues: CASSRDPSGYEQYF.

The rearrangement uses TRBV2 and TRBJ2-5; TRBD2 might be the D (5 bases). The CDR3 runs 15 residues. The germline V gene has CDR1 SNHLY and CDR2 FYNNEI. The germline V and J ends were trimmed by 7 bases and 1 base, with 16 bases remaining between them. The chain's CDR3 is CASKSVAGTQETQYF. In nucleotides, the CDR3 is TGTGCCAGCAAGTCGGTGGCGGGCACCCAAGAGACCCAGTACTTC.